The present TCR beta chain was sequenced within a study of T cell responses to AZD1222 COVID-19 vaccine (dated by TCRdb to about 2021). For context, the study as a whole: A total of around 240 trial participants underwent TCR sequencing, of whom under 220 had received two doses of AZD1222 and some 25 had received two doses of the MenACWY control vaccine. Trial participants were enrolled into age subgroups of 18-55, 56-69 and 70-plus years, which contained around 150, 29 and 61 TCR-sequenced participants, respectively. The paper's findings and limits, for the study overall: CD4 TCRs associated with the vaccine covered the entire spike protein, and the dominant responses were in regions 160-218 and 743-854. In the small 56-69-year group, the increase in depth fell short of significance, most likely because of low power. Reportedly, close to half of the unique spike-specific TCRs recognized epitopes lying outside the regions that are mutated in the B.1.351 and B.1.1.7 variants. Because no day 14 peak-response samples were available, repertoires were characterized only after the peak T cell response. Conclusions about previously exposed vaccinees were limited because only a handful of AZD1222 recipients were SARS-CoV-2 seropositive at baseline. Participants were mostly white British, with more females than males. The authors suggested clonal diversity may have been underestimated. After two AZD1222 doses, both the breadth and the depth of spike-specific TCRs were significantly higher than at day 0 and than in MenACWY recipients.

On this clone: The specificity of this receptor is unknown. No quality values exist for individual bases; no much larger clone is one base distant.

The time point label of this sample denotes: about 28 days (+/-7) after the second vaccine dose. Because spike-specific TCR depth and breadth did not differ between the two schedules, AZD1222 recipients who got a second dose at roughly 4 weeks were pooled with those who got a second dose at roughly 12 weeks. The vaccinee samples were drawn from two UK trials, COV001 and COV002, one of which was a single-blind randomized controlled phase 2/3 trial testing AZD1222 (ChAdOx1 nCoV-19) in healthy adults. For TCRbeta chain sequencing, PBMC samples from trial participants were taken at day 0 and at day 28 after the second dose. The CDR3 regions of human TCRbeta chains were analyzed by immunosequencing. Regarding the original processing steps: Repertoire TCRs were checked for matches against a reference library of SARS-CoV-2-specific TCRs that had been generated using the MIRA antigen-specificity platform. Breadth meant the fraction of unique TCRs that were SARS-CoV-2-associated, whereas depth meant the fraction of total T cells that were SARS-CoV-2-associated. Using the MIRA data, each spike-specific TCR was assigned both to the spike region to which the TCR was reactive and to a CD4 or CD8 class. Log10-transformed breadth and depth values were compared by one-way ANOVA with Sidak's multiple comparisons tests. TCRdb provides this immuneACCESS table in a form limited to in-frame rearrangements. Some clones are lacking; in checked studies, under half of them reflect an unresolved V gene, and why the rest are absent is not known. D and trimming were read from the DNA, whereas the V and J calls and clone size are those reported in that table. The sample includes about 82,000 clones, with 70% to 90% observed a single time. The top ten constitute about an eighth of the sample.

This TCR was sampled from an adult who received the AZD1222 COVID-19 vaccine. This specimen was peripheral blood, taken 28 days after the second AZD1222 dose.

The CDR3 in this case is CASSFGTSGIWPYEQYF. The bases are TGTGCCAGCAGCTTCGGGACTAGCGGGATATGGCCCTACGAGCAGTACTTC. This receptor chain uses TRBV11-2 and TRBJ2-7, and 13 junction bases match TRBD2. The CDR3 has 17 amino acids, counting the end cysteine and phenylalanine. Solely the CDR3 DNA is kept, with 51 bases framed from the first base. Taken from the germline V gene, the CDR1 and CDR2 loops are SGHAT and FQNNGV. V lost 3 bases and J lost 2 bases, and the count of bases not matched to a germline gene is 7.